What follows describes a single T cell receptor beta chain. As processed by the authors: Estimates of nucleated cell counts were drawn from the amplification of reference gene primers. Sequenced by immunoSEQ multiplex PCR; TCRdb stores in-frame clones only, minus some. V and J calls and clone size are those listed in that table; D and trimming were worked out from the DNA. This table has some 150,000 clones, about 79% appearing once. These data are taken from a study of blood T cell repertoires in COVID-19. Overall study: The origin of the acute and convalescent COVID-19 samples was the United States, Italy and Spain.

CDR1 SGHTA and CDR2 FQGTGA come from the germline V gene. CDR3 size: 15 residues. V dropped 5 bases and J dropped 8; count of bases not matched to a gene: 10. The receptor was isolated from a woman between 45 and 65 years old in a cohort sampled during active or convalescent COVID-19. The genes are TRBV7-3 and TRBJ2-2; 8 nucleotides line up with TRBD1. Material for sequencing was peripheral blood. The CDR3 DNA is TGTGCCAGCAGCCCCCAACAGGGGGATGGGGGGGAGCTGTTTTTT. Amino acids: CASSPQQGDGGELFF.